A single sample is the source of the 8 T cell receptor beta chains below, sequenced in a study of T-cell reconstitution after alpha-beta-depleted transplantation in children. Unique molecular identifiers were incorporated during preparation of the TCRbeta library. Using its own MiXCR run on the PCR reads, TCRdb lists one record per CDR3 protein. The sample consists of about 610,000 distinct CDR3 sequences, about 10% of them appearing once. The sample consisted of PBMCs from the stem cell graft donor, taken from the stem cell graft. The origin of the receptors is a human donor who donated a stem cell graft to a child with acute myeloid leukemia.

This clonotype was recorded a few times. The chain is built from TRBV5-1 and TRBJ2-2, with no clear D. V gave up 7 bases and J gave up 1 base, with 14 bases separating them. Germline V gene lookup returns CDR1 SGHRS and CDR2 YFSETQ. This CDR3 comprises 15 residues. The CDR3, as DNA: TGCGCCAGCCGCGCCGGGCCGCAGAACACCGGGGAGCTGTTTTTT. It encodes CASRAGPQNTGELFF.

CDR3 protein: CASSQEGLAGHPYEQYF. As DNA, the CDR3 is TGTGCCAGCAGCCAAGAAGGGCTAGCGGGCCACCCCTACGAGCAGTACTTC. This chain joins TRBV4-2 and TRBJ2-7; 8 bases are shared with TRBD2. J gave up 2 bases and V 0 bases, and 9 bases lay outside the gene matches. The CDR3 sequence is 17 residues long. Germline V CDR1 and CDR2: LGHNA, YNFKEQ.

The V call is TRBV2, the J call TRBJ2-2; 9 bases are shared with TRBD1. Germline CDR1 is SNHLY and CDR2 is FYNNEI. The CDR3 length is 14 residues. V shed 6 bases, J shed 6 bases, and the junction held 5 bases outside the gene matches. CDR3 region: CASRRGQGPGELFF. In nucleotides, the CDR3 is TGTGCCAGCAGGAGAGGACAGGGGCCCGGGGAGCTGTTTTTT. The variable domain in full, completed from reference TRBV2 and TRBJ2-2, reads EPEVTQTPSHQVTQMGQEVILRCVPISNHLYFYWYRQILGQKVEFLVSFYNNEISEKSEIFDDQFSVERPDGSNFTLKIRSTKLEDSAMYFCASRRGQGPGELFFGEGSRLTVL.

The gene calls are TRBV27 and TRBJ1-3, with a possible D match to TRBD1 (5 bases). The CDR3 extends over 12 amino acids. Germline-derived CDR1 and CDR2 are MNHEY and SMNVEV (reference sequence). The V end lost 3 bases, the J end lost 10 bases, and 10 bases lay between the germline ends. The CDR3 here is CASSFPGGTIYF. CDR3 coding DNA: TGTGCCAGCAGTTTCCCCGGGGGGACCATATATTTT.

The chain couples TRBV7-2 to TRBJ2-7; the match to TRBD1 covers 8 bases. Per germline, CDR1 SGHTA and CDR2 FQGNSA. This CDR3 has 14 residues. V gave up 4 bases and J gave up 3 bases; unmatched junction bases: 5. CDR3 sequence reads: CASSSTGENYEQYF. For the CDR3, the DNA is TGTGCCAGCAGCTCGACAGGGGAGAACTACGAGCAGTACTTC.

There are a few counts of this clonotype. V usage is TRBV20-1 and J usage is TRBJ2-7; 8 bases align to TRBD2. The germline CDR1 and CDR2 sequences are DFQATT and SNEGSKA (reference sequence). There are 15 residues in the CDR3. V lost 1 base, J lost 7 bases, and 12 bases stayed unmatched. In DNA form, the CDR3 reads TGCAGTGCTAGAGCGTCGGCGTTCCGGGGGGGTGAGCAGTACTTC. It codes for CSARASAFRGGEQYF.

This clonotype was observed a handful of times. The chain employs TRBV20-1 and TRBJ1-2; D is undetermined. The CDR3 is 15 residues long. V shed 1 base and J shed 8 bases, with 20 bases lying between them. Germline CDR1 reads DFQATT; CDR2 reads SNEGSKA (reference sequence). The CDR3 nucleotides read TGCAGTGCTAGAGCAAGGTCCCCTTTTAGGTCCGGCTACACCTTC. Its protein is CSARARSPFRSGYTF.

The chain links TRBV7-2 to TRBJ2-7, with D possibly TRBD2 on 5 matching bases. Germline V gene lookup returns CDR1 SGHTA and CDR2 FQGNSA. This CDR3 is built from 14 residues. Between the trimmed V and J ends, which lost 1 base and 7 bases, there was a span of 14 bases. The CDR3 sequence is CASSLGPSPVEQYF. The CDR3 bases are TGTGCCAGCAGCTTAGGGCCTAGCCCCGTGGAGCAGTACTTC.